The 13 T cell receptor beta chains given below trace back to one sample, sequenced in a study of control samples from healthy donors and cancer patients. Assay used: immunoSEQ multiplex PCR; TCRdb lists only in-frame clones, some missing. In the table there are 120,000 or so clones, 80% to 95% of which are singletons. Sequencing was done on a sample of PBMCs. These receptors were taken from an elderly man with head and neck cancer.

The V gene is TRBV4-1, the J gene TRBJ1-3; D gene ambiguous. Germline V gives CDR1 MGHRA, CDR2 YSYEKL. CDR3 length equals 16 residues. Trimming left V 3 bases short and J 0 bases short, with 12 bases between. The CDR3 DNA sequence: TGCGCCAGCAGCCATGTTACGGGAAGCTCTGGAAACACCATATATTTT. Translated: CASSHVTGSSGNTIYF.

The rearrangement joins TRBV24-1 to TRBJ2-2; 7 positions agree with TRBD1. This CDR3 region has 14 residues. Trimming took 6 bases from V and 2 from J; bases not matched to a gene: 2. CDR1 KGHDR and CDR2 SFDVKD come from the germline V gene. The CDR3 DNA is TGTGCCACCAGTTCAGGGGGAAACACCGGGGAGCTGTTTTTT. This sequence encodes CATSSGGNTGELFF.

The chain links TRBV2 to TRBJ2-3; D is unclear. CDR3 size: 13 residues. Germline CDR1 is SNHLY and CDR2 is FYNNEI. V was shortened by 5 bases and J by 2 bases, with 8 bases between the two germline ends. The CDR3 nucleotides read TGTGCCAGCAGTCCTGCCTTCACAGATACGCAGTATTTT. Protein sequence: CASSPAFTDTQYF.

The V call is TRBV11-2, the J call TRBJ2-1; 13 bases are a match to TRBD2. Germline V CDR1 and CDR2: SGHAT, FQNNGV. This CDR3 comprises 14 residues. V was pared by 5 bases and J by 9 bases, with 4 bases of the junction left unmatched. CDR3: CASSGRLAGGEQFF. In DNA form, the CDR3 reads TGTGCCAGCAGCGGTAGACTAGCGGGAGGTGAGCAGTTCTTC. Filled out from reference TRBV11-2 and TRBJ2-1, the complete variable domain reads EAGVAQSPRYKIIEKRQSVAFWCNPISGHATLYWYQQILGQGPKLLIQFQNNGVVDDSQLPKDRFSAERLKGVDSTLKIQPAKLEDSAVYLCASSGRLAGGEQFFGPGTRLTVL.

The chain recombines TRBV27 with TRBJ1-2, with 7 positions matching TRBD1. The J segment lost 4 bases and the V segment lost 5 bases, leaving 4 bases of the junction unmatched. CDR1 and CDR2 from the germline V gene are MNHEY and SMNVEV (reference sequence). CDR3 size: 13 residues. This CDR3 is CASSHRGRYGYTF. The CDR3 nucleotides read TGTGCCAGCAGTCACAGGGGCCGCTATGGCTACACCTTC.

This rearrangement joins TRBV7-9 to TRBJ2-1, with 7 bases aligning to TRBD1. This CDR3 has 14 residues. The ends lost 5 bases at V and 12 bases at J; junction bases unmatched: 13. Per the germline V gene, CDR1 is SEHNR and CDR2 is FQNEAQ (reference sequence). CDR3 nucleotide sequence: TGTGCCAGCAGCGAACTAGACAGGGTCCCTGGGCAGTTCTTC. Translated, it gives CASSELDRVPGQFF.

The DNA of the CDR3 is TGTGCCAGCAGCCAAGTATCCGGGGGCTACACCTTC. This translates into CASSQVSGGYTF. The rearrangement uses TRBV3-1 (or the pseudogene TRBV3-2) and TRBJ1-2; unclear D gene. Germline lookup yields CDR1 LGHDT and CDR2 YNNKEL (reference sequence). This CDR3 region has 12 residues. V was shortened by 1 base and J by 8 bases, with 8 bases between the two germline ends.

V is TRBV30 and J is TRBJ2-3, with 7 bases aligning to TRBD2. This CDR3 has 15 amino acids. V dropped 0 bases and J dropped 4; count of bases not matched to a gene: 7. Germline V gene lookup returns CDR1 GTSNPN and CDR2 SVGIG (reference sequence). Here the CDR3 DNA reads TGTGCCTGGAGTGTAAAAGCGGGGTTCGCAGATACGCAGTATTTT. It codes for CAWSVKAGFADTQYF. Looking up the rest from reference TRBV30 and TRBJ2-3 gives the full variable domain: SQTIHQWPATLVQPVGSPLSLECTVEGTSNPNLYWYRQAAGRGLQLLFYSVGIGQISSEVPQNLSASRPQDRQFILSSKKLLLSDSGFYLCAWSVKAGFADTQYFGPGTRLTVL.

V and J are TRBV5-1 and TRBJ2-3; 11 positions match TRBD2. The germline V gene encodes CDR1 SGHRS and CDR2 YFSETQ. V shed 4 bases, J shed 5 bases, and the junction held 6 bases outside the gene matches. The CDR3 extends over 15 amino acids. In DNA form, the CDR3 reads TGCGCCAGCAGCCTGCTAGCGGGGGGCGGAGATACGCAGTATTTT. It is translated as CASSLLAGGGDTQYF.

This clone was seen once. The genes are TRBV30 and TRBJ1-1; D may be TRBD1 (6 bases). Trimming pared 2 bases from V and 3 bases from J, leaving 13 bases between. Germline values: CDR1 GTSNPN, CDR2 SVGIG (reference sequence). CDR3 length: 14 residues. The CDR3 is CAWSWGPMDTEAFF. As DNA, the CDR3 is TGTGCCTGGAGTTGGGGGCCTATGGACACTGAAGCTTTCTTT.

This clone was counted only a few times. Other DNA variants within this sample encode the same CDR3. The chain links TRBV19 to TRBJ1-1, with D tentatively TRBD1 (5 bases). Germline V gene data show CDR1 as LNHDA and CDR2 as SQIVND (reference sequence). The CDR3 is 13 amino acids. V dropped 2 bases and J dropped 7 bases, with 11 bases sitting between them. The CDR3 here is CASSIIGQGEAFF. CDR3 in DNA: TGTGCCAGTAGTATAATCGGCCAGGGTGAAGCTTTCTTT.

The rearrangement joins TRBV2 to TRBJ2-1; D is possibly TRBD2 (5 bases). This CDR3 has 14 amino acids. The germline CDR1 and CDR2 sequences are SNHLY and FYNNEI. The V gene lost 8 bases and the J gene lost 1 base, with 12 bases spanning the gap. In DNA, the CDR3 is TGTGCCAGCTCAGGCGGGCCTTCCTACAATGAGCAGTTCTTC. Protein product: CASSGGPSYNEQFF.

The rearrangement uses TRBV3-1 (or the pseudogene TRBV3-2) and TRBJ2-5, with no clear D. The CDR3 spans 14 residues. CDR1 and CDR2 from the germline V gene are LGHDT and YNNKEL (reference sequence). The V end lost 0 bases, the J end lost 2 bases, and 7 bases lay between the germline ends. The CDR3 region is CASSQDWGQETQYF. The CDR3 DNA reads TGTGCCAGCAGCCAAGATTGGGGACAAGAGACCCAGTACTTC.